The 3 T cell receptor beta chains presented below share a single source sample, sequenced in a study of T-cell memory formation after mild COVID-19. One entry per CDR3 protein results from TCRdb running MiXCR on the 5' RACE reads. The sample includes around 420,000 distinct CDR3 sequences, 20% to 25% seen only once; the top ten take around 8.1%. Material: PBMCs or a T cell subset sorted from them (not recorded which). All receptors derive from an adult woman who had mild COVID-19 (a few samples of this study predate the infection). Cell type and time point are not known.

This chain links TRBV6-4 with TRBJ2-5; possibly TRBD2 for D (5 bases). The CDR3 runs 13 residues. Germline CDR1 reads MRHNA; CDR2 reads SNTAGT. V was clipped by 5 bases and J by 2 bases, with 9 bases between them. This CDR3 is CASSREMQETQYF. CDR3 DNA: TGTGCCAGCAGTAGGGAGATGCAAGAGACCCAGTACTTC.

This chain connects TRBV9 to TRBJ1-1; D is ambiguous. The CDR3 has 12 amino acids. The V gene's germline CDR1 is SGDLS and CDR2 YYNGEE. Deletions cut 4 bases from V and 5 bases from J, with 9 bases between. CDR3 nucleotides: TGTGCCAGCAGCCCAATTAAAACTGAAGCTTTCTTT. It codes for CASSPIKTEAFF.

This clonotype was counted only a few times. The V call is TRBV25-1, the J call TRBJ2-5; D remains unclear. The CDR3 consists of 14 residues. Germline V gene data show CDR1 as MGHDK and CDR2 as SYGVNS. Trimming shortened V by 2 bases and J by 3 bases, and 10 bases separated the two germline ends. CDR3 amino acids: CASSEGRLEETQYF. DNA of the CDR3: TGTGCCAGCAGTGAAGGCAGGCTTGAAGAGACCCAGTACTTC.